The rows below give T cell receptor beta chains drawn from one sample of a study of T-cell reconstitution after alpha-beta-depleted transplantation in children. One entry per CDR3 protein results from TCRdb running MiXCR on the PCR reads. Here the sample spans around 52,000 distinct CDR3 sequences, 5.8% being singletons. The sequenced sample was PBMCs, mostly from graft donor cells, obtained 60 days after TCRalphabeta/CD19-depleted stem cell transplant. The source is a female patient aged 2-9 years who had a stem cell transplant for aplastic anemia, so the T cells may come from the graft donor. CDR3s include the opening cysteine and the closing phenylalanine or tryptophan. D genes are given only for firm matches. Where a row states a size, it is once, few, many or the class of an expanded clone; other rows omit it.

many	TRBV6-6	NA	TRBJ2-2	TGTGCCAGCAGTCCCATAAGTCCGTGGGGGGAGCTGTTTTTT	CASSPISPWGELFF
many	TRBV20-1	TRBD1	TRBJ1-2	TGCAGTGCTAGGGGGACAGGGGGCCAGTGGAACTATGGCTACACCTTC	CSARGTGGQWNYGYTF
NA	TRBV18	NA	TRBJ2-3	TGTGCCAGCTCACTCGGGGTAGGAGATACGCAGTATTTT	CASSLGVGDTQYF
many	TRBV18	TRBD2	TRBJ2-7	TGTGCCAGCTCACCAAAGTCCCTAGCGGGGGCCTACGAGCAGTACTTC	CASSPKSLAGAYEQYF
many	TRBV10-3	NA	TRBJ2-3	TGTGCCATCAGTGAGTCGGGAGATACGCAGTATTTT	CAISESGDTQYF
few	TRBV20-1	TRBD2	TRBJ2-5	TGCAGTGCTGGCCGGGAGGGCGAGACCCAGTACTTC	CSAGREGETQYF
many	TRBV2	TRBD2	TRBJ2-1	TGTGCCAGCAAACCGGGGGGCGGGGGGTCGAATGAGCAGTTCTTC	CASKPGGGGSNEQFF
many	TRBV5-1	NA	TRBJ2-1	TGCGCCAGCAGCTTAGACAGGACCTCCTACAATGAGCAGTTCTTC	CASSLDRTSYNEQFF
NA	TRBV6-1	NA	TRBJ2-1	TGTGCCAGCAGTGAACATATCTCGAGCTCCTACAATGAGCAGTTCTTC	CASSEHISSSYNEQFF
many	TRBV5-1	NA	TRBJ2-1	TGCGCCAGCAGCTTGGGCGGGCGGTCCTCCTACAATGAGCAGTTCTTC	CASSLGGRSSYNEQFF
many	TRBV20-1	TRBD2	TRBJ2-1	TGCAGTGCCGGGACTAGCGGGAGTTATAATGAGCAGTTCTTC	CSAGTSGSYNEQFF
many	TRBV29-1	NA	TRBJ2-5	TGCAGCGTTTCCCTCAGCGAGACCCAGTACTTC	CSVSLSETQYF
many	TRBV20-1	TRBD1	TRBJ2-7	TGCAGTGCTCGACAGGGGGCTTTCGACGAGCAGTACTTC	CSARQGAFDEQYF
medium-sized	TRBV7-3	TRBD1	TRBJ2-6	TGTGCCAGCAGCTTACAGGGGGCTGGGGCCAACGTCCTGACTTTC	CASSLQGAGANVLTF
NA	TRBV2	NA	TRBJ1-5	TGTGCCAGCAGTGAAGCGGAAACTCAGCCCCAGCATTTT	CASSEAETQPQHF
many	TRBV12-3/TRBV12-4	TRBD1	TRBJ2-2	TGTGCCAGCAGTCCCTACCGATTGGGACAGATCGCGAACACCGGGGAGCTGTTTTTT	CASSPYRLGQIANTGELFF
many	TRBV20-1	NA	TRBJ2-3	TGCAGTGCTGCAGGGGGGGGGCAGTATTTT	CSAAGGGQYF
NA	TRBV6-1	NA	TRBJ1-2	TGTGCCTCCAGGCAAGATCCATACCCCCCACTAACCTCCACCTTC	CASRQDPYPPLTSTF
many	TRBV20-1	NA	TRBJ1-2	TGCAGTGCTACACAGGGATATGGCTACACCTTC	CSATQGYGYTF
many	TRBV27	NA	TRBJ2-2	TGTGCCAGCAGTTTGGGACTCGGCGGGGAGCTGTTTTTT	CASSLGLGGELFF
many	TRBV10-3	NA	TRBJ2-7	TGTGCCATATCCAGTGAGACCTACGAGCAGTACTTC	CAISSETYEQYF
many	TRBV6-2/TRBV6-3	NA	TRBJ2-1	TGTGCCAGCAGTTACTTGGGATGGTACAATGAGCAGTTCTTC	CASSYLGWYNEQFF
NA	TRBV7-7	NA	TRBJ2-5	TGTGCCCCCGGGGCCCAGTACTTC	CAPGAQYF
few	TRBV7-2	TRBD1	TRBJ1-2	TGTGCCAGCAGCCCTTCGACAGGGCACGGCTACACCTTC	CASSPSTGHGYTF
many	TRBV20-1	NA	TRBJ2-5	TGCAGTGCTAGAGCCTGGACAGTCCAAGAGACCCAGTACTTC	CSARAWTVQETQYF
many	TRBV28	NA	TRBJ2-1	TGTGCCAGCAGCAGACTAGTCCTTGAGCAGTTCTTC	CASSRLVLEQFF
many	TRBV7-8	NA	TRBJ2-5	TGTGCCAGCAGCCTAAGGAGGCGGCAAGAGACCCAGTACTTC	CASSLRRRQETQYF
NA	TRBV7-6	NA	TRBJ2-5	TGTGCCAGCAGCTCCCGACGGGACAAAGGGCGGGAGACCCAGTACTTC	CASSSRRDKGRETQYF
NA	TRBV28	TRBD2	TRBJ2-1	TGTGCCAGCAGACTCAACCCAGCGGGGGGTGGGAATGAGCAGTTCTTC	CASRLNPAGGGNEQFF
many	TRBV5-1	NA	TRBJ2-3	TGCGCCAGCAGCTCCCGACTAGTCTCGCTCACAGATACGCAGTATTTT	CASSSRLVSLTDTQYF
few	TRBV5-1	NA	TRBJ2-5	TGCGCCAGCAGCTCCTATCCTACCGGAGGAAATCAGGGGGGAGAGACCCAGTACTTC	CASSSYPTGGNQGGETQYF
few	TRBV5-6	TRBD2	TRBJ2-7	TGTGCCAGCAGGGATGCGGGGGGGCCCTACGAGCAGTACTTC	CASRDAGGPYEQYF
many	TRBV12-5	NA	TRBJ1-1	TGTGCTAGTTCGCGGGAGACAGGCGGTGAAGCTTTCTTT	CASSRETGGEAFF
many	TRBV7-9	TRBD2	TRBJ2-3	TGTGCCAGCAGGAGGGGAGCGGGGGTGGATACGCAGTATTTT	CASRRGAGVDTQYF
many	TRBV6-1	TRBD1	TRBJ1-1	TGTGCCAGCAGTAGCCGGGACAGGGCTTTCTTT	CASSSRDRAFF
many	TRBV20-1	NA	TRBJ1-5	TGCAGTGCTAGAGAAGGGCAGCCCCAGCATTTT	CSAREGQPQHF
many	TRBV5-1	TRBD1	TRBJ2-7	TGCGCCAGCAGCTTGTCGACAGGGGGAAGATACGAGCAGTACTTC	CASSLSTGGRYEQYF
many	TRBV20-1	NA	TRBJ2-7	TGCAGTGCCCCTAAGTCCGGGCGCGAGCAGTACTTC	CSAPKSGREQYF
many	TRBV15	NA	TRBJ2-1	TGTGCCACCAGCAGGGCCGGAACCACCTACAATGAGCAGTTCTTC	CATSRAGTTYNEQFF
many	TRBV13	TRBD1	TRBJ2-7	TGTGCCAGCAGCTTAGGGGTAGGGGGCATCTCCTACGAGCAGTACTTC	CASSLGVGGISYEQYF
few	TRBV6-1	NA	TRBJ1-6	TGTGCCAGCAGTGAGAGGGATAATTCACCCCTCCACTTT	CASSERDNSPLHF
many	TRBV29-1	NA	TRBJ2-2	TGCAGCGTTGCCCGGGGAAATGATAACACCGGGGAGCTGTTTTTT	CSVARGNDNTGELFF
many	TRBV15	NA	TRBJ2-1	TGTGCCACCAGCAAAGGACAGCCTACAAACTACAATGAGCAGTTCTTC	CATSKGQPTNYNEQFF
many	TRBV7-6	NA	TRBJ2-2	TGTGCCAGCAGCTTAAGGCTAGAGTGGGCCGGGGAGCTGTTTTTT	CASSLRLEWAGELFF
NA	TRBV30	TRBD1	TRBJ2-3	TGTGCCTGGAGTGTCGGACAGGGTGGTCTCACAGATACGCAGTATTTT	CAWSVGQGGLTDTQYF
few	TRBV30	NA	TRBJ2-7	TGTGCCTGGAGTAGGCAGGGCTACGAGCAGTACTTC	CAWSRQGYEQYF